One sample yielded the 21 T cell receptor beta chains listed below, sequenced in a study of chemoradiotherapy in HPV16-positive cancers. Generated by immunoSEQ multiplex PCR, the TCRdb table keeps only in-frame clones and is missing some. In the table there are thousands of clones, 90% to 95% of which are singletons. Sampling was carried out from a patient who underwent chemoradiotherapy. The receptor set was obtained from a human donor with HPV-associated anogenital cancer.

The gene calls are TRBV4-1 and TRBJ2-1, with a tentative D call TRBD2 (5 bases). CDR3 length: 16 amino acids. CDR1 is MGHRA and CDR2 is YSYEKL in the germline V gene. The ends were cut back, 0 bases at V and 7 bases at J, with 16 bases in the middle. CDR3 region: CASSQERALVGNEQFF. CDR3 DNA: TGCGCCAGCAGCCAAGAGAGGGCCCTGGTTGGAAATGAGCAGTTCTTC.

The chain couples TRBV19 to TRBJ1-3, with D tentatively TRBD1 (5 bases). The CDR3 contains 16 residues. Germline CDR1 reads LNHDA; CDR2 reads SQIVND (reference sequence). The V gene lost 3 bases and the J gene lost 0 bases, with 12 bases spanning the gap. The CDR3 DNA reads as TGTGCCAGTAGTATGATGGGGGGGAGCTCTGGAAACACCATATATTTT. It yields the protein CASSMMGGSSGNTIYF.

The rearrangement links TRBV30 to TRBJ2-3, with 10 bases that match TRBD2. Germline V gives CDR1 GTSNPN, CDR2 SVGIG (reference sequence). V shed 5 bases and J 3 bases; nucleotides not matched to a gene: 11. The CDR3 totals 16 residues. CDR3 region: CAWGALAGTGTDTQYF. The DNA for the CDR3 is TGTGCCTGGGGTGCACTAGCGGGGACTGGTACAGATACGCAGTATTTT.

J is TRBJ1-5 and V is TRBV10-1; D remains unclear. V was cut by 5 bases and J by 5 bases, with 10 bases left in between. This CDR3 contains 13 residues. CDR1 is WNHNN, CDR2 SYGVQD, per germline (reference sequence). The CDR3 loop is CASSPGSDQPQHF. The DNA of the CDR3 is TGCGCCAGCAGTCCGGGGTCCGATCAGCCCCAGCATTTT.

This clone appeared once. The V and J genes are TRBV9 and TRBJ2-3; tentative D call: TRBD1 (5 bases). The germline V gene has CDR1 SGDLS and CDR2 YYNGEE. This CDR3 region has 14 residues. V was clipped by 1 base and J by 8 bases, with 14 bases between them. CDR3 DNA sequence: TGTGCCAGCAGCGTAAGCCAGGGCCCGCTTACGCAGTATTTT. Its protein is CASSVSQGPLTQYF.

The chain couples TRBV11-2 to TRBJ2-1; 7 bases are shared with TRBD1. The junction had 8 bases not matched to a gene; V was cut back by 6 bases and J by 9 bases. This CDR3 contains 13 residues. Germline CDR1 SGHAT, CDR2 FQNNGV. The CDR3 region is CASSTDRAIEQFF. CDR3 DNA sequence: TGTGCCAGCAGTACCGACAGGGCAATTGAGCAGTTCTTC.

CDR3 in amino acids: CASSSPSGGALNEQFF. CDR3 bases: TGTGCCAGCAGCTCCCCTAGCGGGGGGGCCTTGAATGAGCAGTTCTTC. The J gene is TRBJ2-1, the V gene TRBV7-9; 12 bases are a match to TRBD2. Germline V CDR1 and CDR2: SEHNR, FQNEAQ (reference sequence). The CDR3 has 16 amino acids. Trimming cost V 4 bases and J 7 bases; bases outside gene matches: 8.

The rearrangement joins TRBV5-1 to TRBJ2-7; D not certain. The CDR3 runs to 14 residues. The V end lost 0 bases, the J end lost 7 bases, and 14 bases lay between the germline ends. Germline V CDR1 and CDR2: SGHRS, YFSETQ. The CDR3 bases are TGCGCCAGCAGCTTGGCCCCAGGACCTCAGGAGCAGTACTTC. It yields the protein CASSLAPGPQEQYF.

The genes are TRBV6-1 and TRBJ2-1; 9 positions agree with TRBD2. Germline V lookup: CDR1 MNHNS, CDR2 SASEGT. V trimming: 4 bases; J trimming: 8 bases; junction bases outside the gene matches: 12. The CDR3 runs to 16 residues. CDR3 in DNA: TGTGCCAGCAGTGGGCTAGCGGGGCGGATTAGACATGAGCAGTTCTTC. Its protein product is CASSGLAGRIRHEQFF.

V and J are TRBV25-1 and TRBJ2-3, with a tentative D call TRBD2 (5 bases). The CDR3 covers 14 residues. Germline assignment: CDR1 MGHDK and CDR2 SYGVNS. Trimming removed 2 bases from V and 3 bases from J, with 9 bases in between. This CDR3 is CASSEIGDTDTQYF. The DNA for the CDR3 is TGTGCCAGCAGTGAAATCGGGGATACAGATACGCAGTATTTT.

CDR3: CASSPTRSSYNSPLHF. CDR3 nucleotides: TGTGCCAGCAGCCCGACAAGGTCCTCCTATAATTCACCCCTCCACTTT. This chain joins TRBV11-1 and TRBJ1-6, with D unresolved. The CDR3 spans 16 residues. Trimming cost V 5 bases and J 0 bases, with 11 bases left between them. The germline V gene encodes CDR1 SGHAT and CDR2 FQDESV (reference sequence).

The rearrangement joins TRBV25-1 to TRBJ2-1; D perhaps matches TRBD2 (6 bases). CDR1 is MGHDK, CDR2 SYGVNS, per germline. The V gene lost 4 bases and the J gene lost 7 bases, with 14 bases spanning the gap. This CDR3 has 14 residues. CDR3 sequence (DNA): TGTGCCAGCAGTGTCCCGGGACTGATAAATGAGCAGTTCTTC. It translates to CASSVPGLINEQFF.

The genes are TRBV4-1 and TRBJ2-3, with 9 bases that match TRBD2. This CDR3 is 17 amino acids long. V was clipped by 1 base and J by 2 bases; unmatched bases: 7. Germline assignment: CDR1 MGHRA and CDR2 YSYEKL. The CDR3 DNA is TGCGCCAGCAGCCAAGTACGGCGGGGGGGCGTCACAGATACGCAGTATTTT. This encodes CASSQVRRGGVTDTQYF.

This sequence joins TRBV7-6 and TRBJ2-6; TRBD2 matches 8 bases. The V gene end was trimmed by 1 base and the J gene end by 3 bases; junction bases not matched to a gene: 8. This CDR3 has 18 residues. Per germline, CDR1 SGHVS and CDR2 FNYEAQ. DNA of the CDR3: TGTGCCAGCAGCTTAGGGGAGAGCGGGAGTAGTGGGGCCAACGTCCTGACTTTC. Translation gives CASSLGESGSSGANVLTF.

This clone was counted a single time. V gene TRBV7-2 combines with J gene TRBJ1-6, with 10 bases fitting TRBD1. Per the germline V gene, CDR1 is SGHTA and CDR2 is FQGNSA. V lost 5 bases, J lost 9 bases, and 16 bases stayed unmatched. The CDR3 spans 18 residues. DNA for the CDR3: TGTGCCAGCAGCCCCATGACAGGGGGCGCGATGGTTTCTTCACCCCTCCACTTT. It specifies CASSPMTGGAMVSSPLHF.

V gene TRBV5-1 combines with J gene TRBJ1-3; 8 bases fit TRBD1. The germline V gene encodes CDR1 SGHRS and CDR2 YFSETQ. V lost 4 bases to trimming and J lost 4 bases; unmatched junction nucleotides: 4. This CDR3 is built from 14 residues. CDR3 amino acids: CASSKTGEGNTIYF. The CDR3 region has the DNA TGCGCCAGCAGCAAGACAGGGGAAGGAAACACCATATATTTT.

The V call is TRBV4-2, the J call TRBJ2-7, with no clear D. Germline CDR1 and CDR2: LGHNA and YNFKEQ. The CDR3 contains 12 residues. V shed 5 bases and J shed 2 bases, with 7 bases lying between them. CDR3 bases: TGTGCCAGCAGCGGATCCCCCTACGAGCAGTACTTC. This translates into CASSGSPYEQYF.

The chain is built from TRBV9 and TRBJ2-3; D is unclear. Germline V gene lookup returns CDR1 SGDLS and CDR2 YYNGEE. The CDR3 extends over 14 amino acids. The V end lost 3 bases, the J end lost 5 bases, and 13 bases lay between the germline ends. DNA of the CDR3: TGTGCCAGCAGCGCCTGGCAAGCCAAAGATACGCAGTATTTT. It specifies CASSAWQAKDTQYF.

This chain links TRBV30 with TRBJ1-5, with unresolved D. Germline values: CDR1 GTSNPN, CDR2 SVGIG (reference sequence). The CDR3 is 13 amino acids. V was clipped by 5 bases and J by 0 bases, with 8 bases between them. The CDR3 reads CAWGHNSNQPQHF. In nucleotides, the CDR3 is TGTGCCTGGGGGCACAATAGCAATCAGCCCCAGCATTTT. Full variable domain (rest looked up from reference TRBV30 and TRBJ1-5): SQTIHQWPATLVQPVGSPLSLECTVEGTSNPNLYWYRQAAGRGLQLLFYSVGIGQISSEVPQNLSASRPQDRQFILSSKKLLLSDSGFYLCAWGHNSNQPQHFGDGTRLSIL.

The chain carries TRBV27 and TRBJ2-1; TRBD1 matches at 8 bases. Trimming removed 6 bases from V and 6 bases from J; junction bases left unmatched: 7. CDR3 length: 14 amino acids. Per germline, CDR1 MNHEY and CDR2 SMNVEV (reference sequence). The CDR3 DNA is TGTGCCAGCAGACCGCAGGGGGCAGGCAATGAGCAGTTCTTC. Amino acid sequence: CASRPQGAGNEQFF.

This chain connects TRBV25-1 to TRBJ2-3; D is undetermined. The CDR3 has 15 amino acids. Trimming took 3 bases from V and 3 from J, leaving 13 bases between them. Germline V gives CDR1 MGHDK, CDR2 SYGVNS. The CDR3 here is CASSEGSSSTDTQYF. The CDR3 DNA follows: TGTGCCAGCAGTGAGGGGTCTAGTAGTACAGATACGCAGTATTTT.